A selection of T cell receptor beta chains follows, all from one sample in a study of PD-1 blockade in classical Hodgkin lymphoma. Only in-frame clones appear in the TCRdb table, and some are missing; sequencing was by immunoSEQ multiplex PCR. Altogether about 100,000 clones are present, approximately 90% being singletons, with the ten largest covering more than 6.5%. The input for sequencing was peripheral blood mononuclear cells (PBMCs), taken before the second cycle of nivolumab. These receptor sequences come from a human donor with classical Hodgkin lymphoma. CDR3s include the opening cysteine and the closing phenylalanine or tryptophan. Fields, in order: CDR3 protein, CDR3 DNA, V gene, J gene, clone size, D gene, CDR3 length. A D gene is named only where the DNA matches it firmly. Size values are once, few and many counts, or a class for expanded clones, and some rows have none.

CDR3 protein: CASSPPPGGDSDTQYF; CDR3 DNA: TGTGCCAGCAGCCCACCACCGGGGGGCGATTCGGATACGCAGTATTTT; V gene: TRBV9; J gene: TRBJ2-3; clone size: -; D gene: -; CDR3 length: 16
CDR3 protein: CASSFRGGRNTGELFF; CDR3 DNA: TGTGCCAGCAGCTTTAGGGGGGGCCGGAACACCGGGGAGCTGTTTTTT; V gene: TRBV5-4; J gene: TRBJ2-2; clone size: -; D gene: -; CDR3 length: 16
CDR3 protein: CASNQRDTGELFF; CDR3 DNA: TGCGCCAGCAATCAAAGGGACACCGGGGAGCTGTTTTTT; V gene: TRBV5-1; J gene: TRBJ2-2; clone size: -; D gene: -; CDR3 length: 13
CDR3 protein: CASSLTPAMNTEAFF; CDR3 DNA: TGTGCCAGCAGCTTAACTCCGGCCATGAACACTGAAGCTTTCTTT; V gene: TRBV7-9; J gene: TRBJ1-1; clone size: -; D gene: -; CDR3 length: 15
CDR3 protein: CASSRDSYNEQFF; CDR3 DNA: TGTGCCAGCAGCAGGGACAGCTACAATGAGCAGTTCTTC; V gene: TRBV13; J gene: TRBJ2-1; clone size: -; D gene: TRBD1; CDR3 length: 13
CDR3 protein: CASSLASMAEAFF; CDR3 DNA: TGTGCCAGCAGCTTAGCGTCTATGGCTGAAGCTTTCTTT; V gene: TRBV7-2; J gene: TRBJ1-1; clone size: few; D gene: -; CDR3 length: 13
CDR3 protein: CASGRAGQGYEQYF; CDR3 DNA: TGTGCTAGTGGTAGGGCGGGACAGGGGTACGAGCAGTACTTC; V gene: TRBV12-5; J gene: TRBJ2-7; clone size: once; D gene: TRBD1; CDR3 length: 14
CDR3 protein: CASSKRTPLQNTEAFF; CDR3 DNA: TGTGCCAGCAGCAAACGAACCCCTCTCCAGAACACTGAAGCTTTCTTT; V gene: TRBV21-1; J gene: TRBJ1-1; clone size: -; D gene: -; CDR3 length: 16
CDR3 protein: CASSPRVQETQYF; CDR3 DNA: TGTGCCAGCTCACCTCGGGTCCAAGAGACCCAGTACTTC; V gene: TRBV18; J gene: TRBJ2-5; clone size: -; D gene: -; CDR3 length: 13
CDR3 protein: CASGLVRGNIQYF; CDR3 DNA: TGTGCTAGTGGTTTGGTACGGGGAAACATTCAGTACTTC; V gene: TRBV12-5; J gene: TRBJ2-4; clone size: -; D gene: -; CDR3 length: 13
CDR3 protein: CASSYSMGYQETQYF; CDR3 DNA: TGTGCCAGCAGTTACTCGATGGGGTACCAAGAGACCCAGTACTTC; V gene: TRBV6-5; J gene: TRBJ2-5; clone size: -; D gene: -; CDR3 length: 15
CDR3 protein: CASSLDFPRNNGYTF; CDR3 DNA: TGTGCCAGCAGCTTAGACTTCCCCCGGAACAATGGCTACACCTTC; V gene: TRBV7-9; J gene: TRBJ1-2; clone size: -; D gene: -; CDR3 length: 15
CDR3 protein: CASSLDSANEKLFF; CDR3 DNA: TGTGCCAGCAGCCTGGACAGCGCAAATGAAAAACTGTTTTTT; V gene: TRBV9; J gene: TRBJ1-4; clone size: -; D gene: -; CDR3 length: 14
CDR3 protein: CASRQATGSRSQYF; CDR3 DNA: TGTGCCAGCAGACAAGCGACAGGGAGCAGGTCGCAGTATTTT; V gene: TRBV6-5; J gene: TRBJ2-3; clone size: -; D gene: TRBD1; CDR3 length: 14
CDR3 protein: CASSLESGSPYNEQFF; CDR3 DNA: TGTGCCAGCAGCCTCGAATCAGGTTCGCCCTACAATGAGCAGTTCTTC; V gene: TRBV11-3; J gene: TRBJ2-1; clone size: -; D gene: -; CDR3 length: 16
CDR3 protein: CASSYSAVYEQYF; CDR3 DNA: TGTGCCAGCAGTTACTCGGCGGTCTACGAGCAGTACTTC; V gene: TRBV6-5; J gene: TRBJ2-7; clone size: -; D gene: -; CDR3 length: 13
CDR3 protein: CSAAGSSSYEQYF; CDR3 DNA: TGCAGCGCAGCAGGTTCGAGCTCCTACGAGCAGTACTTC; V gene: TRBV29-1; J gene: TRBJ2-7; clone size: -; D gene: -; CDR3 length: 13
CDR3 protein: CASSLRRGSPLHF; CDR3 DNA: TGCGCCAGCAGCTTAAGGAGGGGTTCACCCCTCCACTTT; V gene: TRBV5-1; J gene: TRBJ1-6; clone size: -; D gene: -; CDR3 length: 13
CDR3 protein: CASSVETSGGSYEQYF; CDR3 DNA: TGTGCCAGCAGCGTAGAGACTAGCGGGGGGTCCTACGAGCAGTACTTC; V gene: TRBV9; J gene: TRBJ2-7; clone size: -; D gene: TRBD2; CDR3 length: 16
CDR3 protein: CASSLFRHEQFF; CDR3 DNA: TGTGCCAGCAGTTTATTTAGGCATGAGCAGTTCTTC; V gene: TRBV28; J gene: TRBJ2-1; clone size: -; D gene: -; CDR3 length: 12
CDR3 protein: CASSRDANSGNTIYF; CDR3 DNA: TGTGCCAGTAGCCGGGACGCAAACTCTGGAAACACCATATATTTT; V gene: TRBV19; J gene: TRBJ1-3; clone size: -; D gene: -; CDR3 length: 15
CDR3 protein: CATSSRAGNQETQYF; CDR3 DNA: TGTGCCACCAGCAGTCGAGCGGGGAATCAAGAGACCCAGTACTTC; V gene: TRBV15; J gene: TRBJ2-5; clone size: -; D gene: TRBD2; CDR3 length: 15
CDR3 protein: CASSLAYGDRQPQHF; CDR3 DNA: TGTGCCAGCAGCTTAGCCTACGGGGATCGGCAGCCCCAGCATTTT; V gene: TRBV7-9; J gene: TRBJ1-5; clone size: -; D gene: -; CDR3 length: 15
CDR3 protein: CASSLDGGVYNEQFF; CDR3 DNA: TGTGCCAGCAGCTTAGACGGGGGGGTCTACAATGAGCAGTTCTTC; V gene: TRBV11-2; J gene: TRBJ2-1; clone size: -; D gene: TRBD2; CDR3 length: 15
CDR3 protein: CASSLGTDASYEQYF; CDR3 DNA: TGTGCCAGCAGTTTAGGGACAGACGCCTCCTACGAGCAGTACTTC; V gene: TRBV27; J gene: TRBJ2-7; clone size: -; D gene: TRBD1; CDR3 length: 15
CDR3 protein: CASSLGYSYEQYF; CDR3 DNA: TGTGCCAGCAGTTTAGGTTACTCCTACGAGCAGTACTTC; V gene: TRBV27; J gene: TRBJ2-7; clone size: -; D gene: -; CDR3 length: 13
CDR3 protein: CASSSRRGEGGYTF; CDR3 DNA: TGTGCCAGCAGCAGCAGGAGGGGTGAAGGTGGCTACACCTTC; V gene: TRBV14; J gene: TRBJ1-2; clone size: -; D gene: -; CDR3 length: 14
CDR3 protein: CASSFEGLAYEQYF; CDR3 DNA: TGTGCCAGCAGCTTTGAAGGTCTTGCCTACGAGCAGTACTTC; V gene: TRBV5-4; J gene: TRBJ2-7; clone size: -; D gene: -; CDR3 length: 14
CDR3 protein: CASSGGSYEQYF; CDR3 DNA: TGTGCCAGTTCGGGGGGAAGCTACGAGCAGTACTTC; V gene: TRBV11-3; J gene: TRBJ2-7; clone size: -; D gene: TRBD2; CDR3 length: 12
CDR3 protein: CASSYTGLAGAYEQYF; CDR3 DNA: TGTGCCAGCAGTTACACCGGACTAGCGGGCGCCTACGAGCAGTACTTC; V gene: TRBV6-5; J gene: TRBJ2-7; clone size: -; D gene: TRBD2; CDR3 length: 16
CDR3 protein: CASSISKWGTEAFF; CDR3 DNA: TGTGCCAGTAGTATCAGCAAATGGGGCACTGAAGCTTTCTTT; V gene: TRBV19; J gene: TRBJ1-1; clone size: -; D gene: -; CDR3 length: 14
CDR3 protein: CASSDPGLHYQPQHF; CDR3 DNA: TGTGCCAGCAGTGATCCGGGTCTACATTATCAGCCCCAGCATTTT; V gene: TRBV6-1; J gene: TRBJ1-5; clone size: -; D gene: -; CDR3 length: 15